This TCR beta chain was profiled in a study of shared clonotypes between healthy human individuals. Study-wide context: A couple of women and a few men aged 18 to 49 served as donors.

Naive CD45RA+ and memory CD45RA-negative subsets were split from CD4+ cells. The CDR3 covers 16 residues. V gave up 0 bases and J gave up 5 bases, with 14 bases separating them. Germline loops: CDR1 SGHRS, CDR2 YFSETQ. Replicate sorted-subset PCRs were loaded with 150 to 250 ng DNA, about 30,000 T cell genomes. Libraries were prepared by immunoSEQ multiplex PCR; TCRdb keeps only in-frame clonotypes and omits some of them. The data show roughly 2.2 million clones, 90% to 95% seen once. The origin of this receptor is a man younger than 35 in good health. Some clones in this sample may be carry-over from other donors' samples. V is TRBV5-1 and J is TRBJ1-4, with a weak D call TRBD1 (5 bases). Sequencing was done on a sample of naive CD4+ T cells from PBMCs. The sample's subset: CD45RA+ positively selected. Here the CDR3 DNA reads TGCGCCAGCAGCTTGGGGGTACGACAGACCAATGAAAAACTGTTTTTT. Translated, it gives CASSLGVRQTNEKLFF.